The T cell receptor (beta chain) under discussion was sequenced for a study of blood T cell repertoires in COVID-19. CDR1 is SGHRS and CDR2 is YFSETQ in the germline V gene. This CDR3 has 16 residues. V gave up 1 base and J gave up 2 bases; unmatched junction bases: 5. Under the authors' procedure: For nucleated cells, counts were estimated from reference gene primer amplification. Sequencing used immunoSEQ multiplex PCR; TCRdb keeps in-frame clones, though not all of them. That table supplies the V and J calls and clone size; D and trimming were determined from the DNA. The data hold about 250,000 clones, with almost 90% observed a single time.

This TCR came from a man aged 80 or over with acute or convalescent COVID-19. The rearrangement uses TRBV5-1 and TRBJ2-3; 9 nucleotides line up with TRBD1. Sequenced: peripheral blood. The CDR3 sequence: CASSLLGTGITDTQYF. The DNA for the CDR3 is TGCGCCAGCAGCTTGCTTGGGACAGGGATCACAGATACGCAGTATTTT.